The T cell receptor (beta chain) under discussion was sequenced for a study of cytomegalovirus exposure and HLA in healthy donors. PCR used 60 Vbeta primers and 13 Jbeta primers. The table came from immunoSEQ multiplex PCR; TCRdb's copy has only in-frame clones and leaves some out. The sample lists around 100,000 clones; roughly 66% were seen once. Healthy people donating bone marrow made up the donors. Study-wide findings and caveats: Earlier analysis looked at TCR beta V segments, and most were productive about 87% or about 30% of the time. Sequencing likely caused a cluster of highly shared sequence variants.

The CDR3 consists of 16 residues. The V gene's germline CDR1 is MDHEN and CDR2 SYDVKM. This clone was counted between two and nine times. Its antigen is unidentified. A read error may account for a junction end that differs from germline. The receptor's source is a young man in good health and CMV-seronegative. The sample taken for sequencing was PBMCs. The chain has TRBV28 and TRBJ2-1, with D tentatively TRBD2 (6 bases). The CDR3 DNA sequence: TGTGCCAGCAGTCCTCGGGGCGGGGTATACTACAGTGAGCAGTTCTTC. Translating it yields CASSPRGGVYYSEQFF.